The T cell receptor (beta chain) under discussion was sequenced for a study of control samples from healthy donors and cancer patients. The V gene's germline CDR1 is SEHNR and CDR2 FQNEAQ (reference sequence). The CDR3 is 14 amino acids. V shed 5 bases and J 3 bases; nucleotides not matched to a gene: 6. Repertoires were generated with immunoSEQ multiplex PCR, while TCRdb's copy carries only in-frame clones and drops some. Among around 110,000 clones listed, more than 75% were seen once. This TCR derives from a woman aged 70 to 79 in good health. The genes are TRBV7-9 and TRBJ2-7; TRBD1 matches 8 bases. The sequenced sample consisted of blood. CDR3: CASSRTGNNYEQYF. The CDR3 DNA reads TGTGCCAGCAGCCGGACAGGGAATAACTACGAGCAGTACTTC. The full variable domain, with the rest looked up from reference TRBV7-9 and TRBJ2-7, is DTGVSQNPRHKITKRGQNVTFRCDPISEHNRLYWYRQTLGQGPEFLTYFQNEAQLEKSRLLSDRFSAERPKGSFSTLEIQRTEQGDSAMYLCASSRTGNNYEQYFGPGTRLTVT.